Reported below is one T cell receptor beta chain. Its antigen specificity is not known. No much larger clone is present one base from it, and per-base qualities are unavailable. This entry is derived from a study of blood T cell repertoires in COVID-19 (TCRdb year 2020). Regarding the study in general: The collaborator samples originated in the United States, Italy and Spain and spanned the acute and convalescent phases of COVID-19. The material from the prospective study consisted of cDNA or gDNA derived from T cells, B-cell-depleted T cells, or PBMCs. The dataset comprised deeply sampled blood TCRbeta repertoires from subjects exposed to, actively infected with, or recovered from COVID-19. A freely available public database, intended as a resource for researchers studying the immune response to SARS-CoV-2, is where the repertoires were released. Samples came from the ongoing ImmuneRACE study (first 160 participants) plus 1,254 subjects from 6 global collaborators. A de-identified subject ID, COVID-19 status, age in years and sex were almost always included in the sample metadata. Where available, HLA class I and class II types were taken from metadata supplied by the sample provider and were not determined by assay-based typing.

Germline trimming amounts to 4 bases on V and 3 bases on J, with 7 as the count of junction bases outside the gene matches. The CDR3 runs 15 residues from the cysteine to the phenylalanine. Only the CDR3 DNA stays, 45 bases, in frame from base 1. CDR1 SGHDT and CDR2 YYEEEE were looked up in the germline V gene. The study at large found these results: Clinical and demographic metadata were provided uncurated, with the amount varying by source and participant.

TCRbeta CDR3 regions were amplified from genomic DNA by means of the immunoSEQ Assay, a bias-controlled multiplex PCR. The study's own analysis went as follows. The number of nucleated cells in each sample was estimated by amplification of reference gene primers within the assay. To quantify the absolute abundance of each unique TCRbeta CDR3 rearrangement, sequence reads were collapsed and filtered. For each sample, productive Simpson clonality was calculated as the square root of Simpson's diversity index across productive rearrangements. The clones in this table, taken by TCRdb from immuneACCESS, are in-frame only. Not every clone is retained; where verified, under half of the shortfall comes from an unresolved V gene, and the cause of the rest is unknown. D and trimming were read from the DNA, whereas the V and J calls and clone size are those reported in that table. Here the sample has fewer than 250,000 clones; roughly nine tenths occur a single time. Of the sample, over 0.75% is held by the ten largest clones.

One collaborating source in Seattle enrolled patients while the patients were actively infected and followed the patients over time throughout the course of disease. Whole blood was collected in K2EDTA tubes by collaborating institutions according to the institutions' own protocols. For TCRbeta analysis, collaborators shipped samples as frozen whole blood, isolated PBMCs, or DNA extracted from either of those sample types. Input material: peripheral blood. This TCR came from a man in his fifties or sixties with COVID-19, enrolled during active disease. Recombination connected TRBV5-6 to TRBJ2-1, with 7 bases in between that match TRBD1. The DNA sequence reads TGTGCCAGCAGCAGGAGACAGGGTCTCTACAATGAGCAGTTCTTC. It encodes CASSRRQGLYNEQFF.